These 20 T cell receptor beta chains came from one sample sequenced in a study of cytomegalovirus exposure and HLA in healthy donors. The PCR employed 60 Vbeta primers together with 13 Jbeta primers. Assay: immunoSEQ multiplex PCR; the TCRdb copy retains only in-frame clones and omits some. The table has 95,000 to 100,000 clones, around 77% seen once. Sequences were obtained from PBMCs. The source is a female donor in good health and CMV-seronegative.

V usage is TRBV6-1 and J usage is TRBJ1-1; D unresolved. Per the germline V gene, CDR1 is MNHNS and CDR2 is SASEGT. The CDR3 has 14 residues. The V end was cut by 6 bases, the J end by 1 base, with 12 bases between. The CDR3 is CASRNPSGNTEAFF. CDR3 nucleotides: TGTGCCAGCAGGAACCCATCAGGGAACACTGAAGCTTTCTTT.

This clone was seen more than once but under ten times. This chain uses TRBV5-1 with TRBJ2-3; D unclear. This CDR3 has 11 amino acids. Germline V gene lookup returns CDR1 SGHRS and CDR2 YFSETQ. Deletions cut 4 bases from V and 2 bases from J, with 2 bases between. The CDR3 loop reads CASSLTDTQYF. Written as DNA, the CDR3 is TGCGCCAGCAGCCTCACAGATACGCAGTATTTT.

There are a few counts of this clone. The V and J genes are TRBV9 and TRBJ2-5; TRBD1 matches 11 bases. With V trimmed by 5 bases and J by 5 bases, 8 bases remained unmatched. This CDR3 spans 15 amino acids. Per germline, CDR1 SGDLS and CDR2 YYNGEE. The CDR3 sequence: CASSQRTGGLETQYF. The CDR3 DNA follows: TGTGCCAGCAGTCAACGGACAGGGGGCTTGGAGACCCAGTACTTC.

V is TRBV30 and J is TRBJ1-4, with no clear D. With 2 bases removed from V and 0 bases from J, the gap between germline ends came to 10 bases. CDR1 is GTSNPN and CDR2 is SVGIG in the germline V gene (reference sequence). The CDR3 consists of 15 residues. The DNA of the CDR3 is TGTGCCTGGAGTTCTCCCGGGGCAACTAATGAAAAACTGTTTTTT. Translated: CAWSSPGATNEKLFF. The whole variable domain, filled in from reference TRBV30 and TRBJ1-4, reads SQTIHQWPATLVQPVGSPLSLECTVEGTSNPNLYWYRQAAGRGLQLLFYSVGIGQISSEVPQNLSASRPQDRQFILSSKKLLLSDSGFYLCAWSSPGATNEKLFFGSGTQLSVL.

V usage is TRBV18 and J usage is TRBJ2-2; D gene uncertain. The germline CDR1 and CDR2 sequences are KGHSH and LQKENI. Trimming took off 2 bases at V and 0 bases at J, with 7 bases between the two ends. The CDR3 covers 15 residues. The CDR3, as DNA: TGTGCCAGCTCACCAAGCCAGGCGAACACCGGGGAGCTGTTTTTT. Translating gives CASSPSQANTGELFF. The whole variable domain, remainder taken from reference TRBV18 and TRBJ2-2, is NAGVMQNPRHLVRRRGQEARLRCSPMKGHSHVYWYRQLPEEGLKFMVYLQKENIIDESGMPKERFSAEFPKEGPSILRIQQVVRGDSAAYFCASSPSQANTGELFFGEGSRLTVL.

This chain connects TRBV11-3 to TRBJ1-1, with 9 bases lining up with TRBD1. V lost 0 bases, J lost 8 bases, and 7 bases stayed unmatched. Per the germline V gene, CDR1 is SGHNT and CDR2 is YENEEA. The CDR3 covers 15 residues. CDR3 region: CASSLDIGQGREAFF. The CDR3 nucleotides are TGTGCCAGCAGCTTAGATATCGGACAGGGGAGGGAAGCTTTCTTT.

The chain uses TRBV30 and TRBJ2-7; D ambiguous. Germline CDR1 is GTSNPN and CDR2 is SVGIG (reference sequence). The ends were cut back, 2 bases at V and 3 bases at J, with 8 bases in the middle. CDR3 size: 12 residues. The CDR3, as DNA: TGTGCCTGGAGTCCGAACATCTACGAGCAGTACTTC. It codes for CAWSPNIYEQYF.

J is TRBJ1-4 and V is TRBV18; a possible D gene is TRBD1 (6 bases). Germline CDR1 is KGHSH and CDR2 is LQKENI. V gave up 7 bases and J gave up 8 bases, with 14 bases separating them. The CDR3 contains 13 residues. CDR3 in amino acids: CASFQGGSEKLFF. The CDR3 bases are TGTGCCAGCTTCCAAGGGGGAAGCGAAAAACTGTTTTTT.

This clone was detected a few times. Here the CDR3 DNA reads TGCGCCAGCAGCTTGGGGGACAGGGTCTATGGCTACACCTTC. This translates into CASSLGDRVYGYTF. This sequence joins TRBV5-1 and TRBJ1-2; TRBD1 matches at 9 bases. The CDR3 totals 14 residues. With 0 bases clipped from V and 4 bases from J, the junction kept 1 base outside the gene matches. Germline V gene data show CDR1 as SGHRS and CDR2 as YFSETQ.

The chain couples TRBV7-6 to TRBJ2-7, with D unresolved. Germline CDR1 SGHVS, CDR2 FNYEAQ. The CDR3 covers 11 residues. V was trimmed by 8 bases and J by 7 bases, leaving 12 bases between them. The CDR3 nucleotides are TGTGCCAGCGGCGGTGTGGGTGAGCAGTACTTC. It yields the protein CASGGVGEQYF.

This chain uses TRBV6-5 with TRBJ1-1; 7 nucleotides match TRBD1. The germline gives CDR1 MNHEY, CDR2 SVGAGI. The CDR3 is 15 amino acids. V shed 0 bases, J shed 0 bases, and the junction held 1 base outside the gene matches. The CDR3 region has the DNA TGTGCCAGCAGTTACTCCAGGGGGATGAACACTGAAGCTTTCTTT. This codes for CASSYSRGMNTEAFF.

The chain combines TRBV11-2 with TRBJ1-2; TRBD1 might be the D (6 bases). The CDR3 loop spans 16 amino acids. Trimming shortened V by 5 bases and J by 0 bases, and 16 bases separated the two germline ends. Germline V gene lookup returns CDR1 SGHAT and CDR2 FQNNGV. CDR3 in amino acids: CASSAPGTRANYGYTF. For the CDR3, the DNA is TGTGCCAGCAGCGCGCCGGGGACACGGGCTAACTATGGCTACACCTTC.

The chain employs TRBV11-2 and TRBJ2-7, with D perhaps matching TRBD2 (5 bases). CDR1 and CDR2 from the germline V gene are SGHAT and FQNNGV. The V gene lost 3 bases and the J gene lost 2 bases, with 8 bases spanning the gap. The CDR3 spans 13 residues. The CDR3 nucleotides are TGTGCCAGCAGCTTTAGCGCACCCTACGAGCAGTACTTC. Translating it yields CASSFSAPYEQYF.

J is TRBJ2-7 and V is TRBV10-3; D might be TRBD2 (6 bases). Germline CDR1 and CDR2: ENHRY and SYGVKD. This CDR3 is built from 15 residues. V lost 6 bases and J 3 bases, leaving 18 bases between the germline ends. CDR3: CAIREPSASIYEQYF. DNA for the CDR3: TGTGCCATCAGGGAACCTAGCGCGTCAATCTACGAGCAGTACTTC.

This clone was seen a handful of times. The chain recombines TRBV4-3 with TRBJ2-3; D call uncertain. The ends were cut back, 6 bases at V and 5 bases at J, with 18 bases in the middle. Germline CDR1 is LGHNA and CDR2 is YSLEER. The CDR3 sequence is 15 residues long. CDR3 in DNA: TGCGCCAGCAGTTCTAACAGACCATTAGGAGATACGCAGTATTTT. Protein sequence: CASSSNRPLGDTQYF.

J is TRBJ2-7 and V is TRBV29-1; D is perhaps TRBD2 (6 bases). V was cut by 6 bases and J by 2 bases, with 20 bases left in between. Germline lookup yields CDR1 SQVTM and CDR2 ANQGSEA. The CDR3 has 15 amino acids. CDR3 protein: CSVGDLVRRPYEQYF. The CDR3 region has the DNA TGCAGCGTCGGGGACTTAGTGAGGAGGCCCTACGAGCAGTACTTC.

The CDR3 sequence: CSVGTQSNQPQHF. CDR3 in DNA: TGCAGCGTTGGGACACAGTCTAATCAGCCCCAGCATTTT. The chain is built from TRBV29-1 and TRBJ1-5, with a possible D match to TRBD1 (5 bases). The V end lost 4 bases, the J end lost 4 bases, and 11 bases lay between the germline ends. Germline CDR1 SQVTM, CDR2 ANQGSEA. CDR3 length equals 13 residues.

The chain employs TRBV19 and TRBJ2-7; 7 bases are shared with TRBD1. The germline gives CDR1 LNHDA, CDR2 SQIVND (reference sequence). The CDR3 has 16 residues. J lost 0 bases, V lost 5 bases, and 10 bases had no gene match. CDR3 DNA sequence: TGTGCCAGTAGTCCAACCAACAGGGGTTTCTCCTACGAGCAGTACTTC. This encodes CASSPTNRGFSYEQYF.

The chain is built from TRBV7-3 and TRBJ2-7, with D tentatively TRBD2 (5 bases). The CDR3 has 15 amino acids. Trimming took off 0 bases at V and 2 bases at J, with 11 bases between the two ends. Per germline, CDR1 SGHTA and CDR2 FQGTGA. CDR3 nucleotides: TGTGCCAGCAGCTTAACTAGCGTAGGCCCCTACGAGCAGTACTTC. Amino acids: CASSLTSVGPYEQYF. The whole variable domain, filled in from reference TRBV7-3 and TRBJ2-7, reads GAGVSQTPSNKVTEKGKYVELRCDPISGHTALYWYRQSLGQGPEFLIYFQGTGAADDSGLPNDRFFAVRPEGSVSTLKIQRTERGDSAVYLCASSLTSVGPYEQYFGPGTRLTVT.

V is TRBV28 and J is TRBJ1-1; 7 nucleotides agree with TRBD1. The CDR3 runs to 14 residues. V gave up 3 bases and J gave up 5 bases; unmatched junction bases: 6. The V gene's germline CDR1 is MDHEN and CDR2 SYDVKM. The CDR3, as DNA: TGTGCCAGCAGTTTCGACAGGGAGAGGACTGAAGCTTTCTTT. Protein sequence: CASSFDRERTEAFF. Together with reference TRBV28 and TRBJ1-1, the CDR3 gives the full variable domain: DVKVTQSSRYLVKRTGEKVFLECVQDMDHENMFWYRQDPGLGLRLIYFSYDVKMKEKGDIPEGYSVSREKKERFSLILESASTNQTSMYLCASSFDRERTEAFFGQGTRLTVV.